The next 29 T cell receptor beta chains were all read from a single sample in a study of blood T cell repertoires in COVID-19. Clones were read by immunoSEQ multiplex PCR, and TCRdb kept only the in-frame ones, dropping some. This table has approximately 200,000 clones, approximately 90% appearing once. Source material: peripheral blood. These receptors were collected from a man aged 45-60 years with acute or convalescent COVID-19.

This clone was recorded once. The chain carries TRBV11-3 and TRBJ1-3; the D is unclear. Germline V CDR1 and CDR2: SGHNT, YENEEA. This CDR3 is built from 12 residues. CDR3 DNA sequence: TGTGCGACGCGGAGCTCTGGAAACACCATATATTTT. Its translation: CATRSSGNTIYF.

The J gene is TRBJ2-7, the V gene TRBV2; TRBD1 matches 7 bases. The trim removed 7 bases at V and 3 bases at J, leaving 3 bases unmatched. The CDR3 consists of 12 residues. Germline loops: CDR1 SNHLY, CDR2 FYNNEI. CDR3: CASNRGDYEQYF. The CDR3 nucleotides are TGTGCCAGCAACAGGGGCGACTACGAGCAGTACTTC.

The chain is built from TRBV7-2 and TRBJ2-7; D gene ambiguous. The ends were cut back, 2 bases at V and 6 bases at J, with 11 bases in the middle. Germline CDR1 and CDR2: SGHTA and FQGNSA. The length of the CDR3 is 13 residues. CDR3 sequence: CASSLYTIPEQYF. DNA for the CDR3: TGTGCCAGCAGCTTATACACCATCCCCGAGCAGTACTTC.

This clone was seen once. J is TRBJ1-4 and V is TRBV12-3 or TRBV12-4; D call uncertain. CDR3 length equals 11 residues. V shed 6 bases and J shed 10 bases, with 9 bases lying between them. The CDR3, as DNA: TGTGCCAGCAGCAAAACATCAAAACTGTTTTTT. Its translation: CASSKTSKLFF.

The V and J genes are TRBV10-3 and TRBJ1-2; D ambiguous. The CDR3 length is 14 residues. Trimming took off 11 bases at V and 2 bases at J, with 18 bases between the two ends. Germline V gene lookup returns CDR1 ENHRY and CDR2 SYGVKD. DNA for the CDR3: TGTGCCTCAAAGGGAGACGGGGAAAACTATGGCTACACCTTC. Translation: CASKGDGENYGYTF.

This rearrangement joins TRBV10-3 to TRBJ1-2; 8 bases fit TRBD1. Unmatched junction bases numbered 7, after V lost 6 bases and J lost 4 bases. The length of the CDR3 is 14 residues. Germline V gene data show CDR1 as ENHRY and CDR2 as SYGVKD. CDR3 in DNA: TGTGCCATCAGCGGACAGGGTCCCTCCTATGGCTACACCTTC. Its protein product is CAISGQGPSYGYTF.

The chain links TRBV4-1 to TRBJ1-5, with 8 bases identical to TRBD1. Germline CDR1 reads MGHRA; CDR2 reads YSYEKL. This CDR3 contains 15 residues. V lost 3 bases and J lost 2; bases outside the gene matches: 3. Written as DNA, the CDR3 is TGCGCCAGCAGCCAGGACAGGGTTGGCAATCAGCCCCAGCATTTT. It codes for CASSQDRVGNQPQHF.

The sample holds one count of this clone. This sequence joins TRBV5-5 and TRBJ1-3; 8 bases agree with TRBD1. The CDR3 is 16 amino acids. With 6 bases clipped from V and 2 bases from J, the junction kept 10 bases outside the gene matches. Germline V gene sequence: CDR1 SGHKS, CDR2 YYEKEE (reference sequence). CDR3 sequence reads: CASTVESGGTGNTIYF. The CDR3 bases are TGTGCCAGCACCGTTGAGTCAGGGGGCACTGGAAACACCATATATTTT. The whole variable domain, remainder taken from reference TRBV5-5 and TRBJ1-3, is DAGVTQSPTHLIKTRGQQVTLRCSPISGHKSVSWYQQVLGQGPQFIFQYYEKEERGRGNFPDRFSARQFPNYSSELNVNALLLGDSALYLCASTVESGGTGNTIYFGEGSWLTVV.

The rearrangement uses TRBV5-1 and TRBJ1-1; no reliable D call. Trimming removed 0 bases at V and 1 base at J, with 16 bases between. The length of the CDR3 is 17 residues. In germline, CDR1 is SGHRS, CDR2 YFSETQ. In nucleotides, the CDR3 is TGCGCCAGCAGCTTGGTTCGTGGGGTTGGAGGGAACACTGAAGCTTTCTTT. Translated: CASSLVRGVGGNTEAFF.

This chain joins TRBV19 and TRBJ1-2, with 10 bases identical to TRBD1. This CDR3 is built from 17 residues. V shed 4 bases and J 2 bases; nucleotides not matched to a gene: 10. Germline lookup yields CDR1 LNHDA and CDR2 SQIVND (reference sequence). The CDR3 protein is CASSKGDRGRWNYGYTF. Written as DNA, the CDR3 is TGTGCCAGTAGTAAAGGGGACAGGGGCCGATGGAACTATGGCTACACCTTC. The full variable domain, its missing parts supplied by reference TRBV19 and TRBJ1-2, is DGGITQSPKYLFRKEGQNVTLSCEQNLNHDAMYWYRQDPGQGLRLIYYSQIVNDFQKGDIAEGYSVSREKKESFPLTVTSAQKNPTAFYLCASSKGDRGRWNYGYTFGSGTRLTVV.

The CDR3 DNA reads TGTGCCAGCAGCTTGGAAGGACAGAGAAACTACGAGCAGTACTTC. It yields the protein CASSLEGQRNYEQYF. The chain employs TRBV5-5 and TRBJ2-7; a weak D match, TRBD1 (6 bases). The germline gives CDR1 SGHKS, CDR2 YYEKEE (reference sequence). The CDR3 spans 15 residues. V lost 0 bases and J 3 bases, leaving 13 bases between the germline ends.

The rearrangement uses TRBV7-9 and TRBJ2-3, with 7 bases aligning to TRBD2. The J segment lost 2 bases and the V segment lost 5 bases, leaving 10 bases of the junction unmatched. Germline V CDR1 and CDR2: SEHNR, FQNEAQ (reference sequence). The CDR3 extends over 16 amino acids. This chain's CDR3 is CASSPGASGDTDTQYF. The CDR3 DNA sequence: TGTGCCAGCAGCCCCGGGGCGAGCGGGGACACAGATACGCAGTATTTT.

This clone was seen a single time. This chain joins TRBV11-2 and TRBJ2-1, with D possibly matching TRBD2 (5 bases). The germline V gene has CDR1 SGHAT and CDR2 FQNNGV. The V and J ends lost 1 base and 0 bases respectively, with 10 bases between them. The CDR3 loop spans 16 amino acids. The DNA of the CDR3 is TGTGCCAGCAGCTTAGTACTAGGGATCTCCTACAATGAGCAGTTCTTC. As protein: CASSLVLGISYNEQFF.

V usage is TRBV6-2 or TRBV6-3 and J usage is TRBJ1-1; 7 positions match TRBD1. This CDR3 contains 14 residues. Losses at the gene ends were 5 bases for V and 5 bases for J; bases not matched to a gene: 8. The germline gives CDR1 MNHEY, CDR2 SVGEGT. The CDR3 coding sequence is TGTGCCAGCAGTCTAGGGGACAGACCAACTGAAGCTTTCTTT. It specifies CASSLGDRPTEAFF.

The rearrangement uses TRBV5-1 and TRBJ1-4; D remains ambiguous. Trimming removed 5 bases from V and 8 bases from J, with 10 bases in between. This CDR3 is 12 amino acids long. Germline lookup yields CDR1 SGHRS and CDR2 YFSETQ. For the CDR3, the DNA is TGCGCCAGCAGTAGGCCAGGCGAAAAACTGTTTTTT. This translates into CASSRPGEKLFF.

CDR3 sequence: CASSQEVLAGGTYNEQFF. CDR3 coding DNA: TGTGCCAGCAGCCAAGAGGTCCTAGCGGGGGGTACTTACAATGAGCAGTTCTTC. The V gene is TRBV3-1 (or the pseudogene TRBV3-2), the J gene TRBJ2-1; 11 nucleotides align to TRBD2. After removal of 0 bases from V and 4 bases from J, the junction contained 8 bases not matched to a gene. This CDR3 is 18 amino acids long. Germline V lookup: CDR1 LGHDT, CDR2 YNNKEL (reference sequence).

The chain links TRBV5-1 to TRBJ2-7; 7 nucleotides align to TRBD1. The V gene's germline CDR1 is SGHRS and CDR2 YFSETQ. The CDR3 consists of 15 residues. The ends lost 4 bases at V and 3 bases at J; junction bases unmatched: 10. CDR3 protein: CASSPGQAKGYEQYF. Here the CDR3 DNA reads TGCGCCAGCAGCCCCGGACAGGCAAAAGGCTACGAGCAGTACTTC.

This clone was seen more than once but under ten times. The rearrangement uses TRBV12-2 and TRBJ1-1; TRBD1 is the table's D call, not checked against the DNA. TRBV12-2 has pseudogene status. The CDR3 has 19 residues. This chain's CDR3 is CASRLNPTSGSHLNLLAFF. The DNA for the CDR3 is TGTGCAAGTCGCCTAAACCCAACCTCAGGGTCCCACCTGAATTTGTTGGCTTTCTTT.

This clone was picked up a small number of times. The gene calls are TRBV30 and TRBJ2-2; weak D call: TRBD1 (6 bases). Germline lookup yields CDR1 GTSNPN and CDR2 SVGIG (reference sequence). The CDR3 extends over 14 amino acids. Trimming left V 2 bases short and J 6 bases short, with 13 bases between. CDR3 DNA: TGTGCCTGGAGTCTGCAGGGGCCGCCCGGGGAGCTGTTTTTT. Residues: CAWSLQGPPGELFF.

The gene calls are TRBV18 and TRBJ1-1, with a tentative D call TRBD1 (5 bases). In germline, CDR1 is KGHSH, CDR2 LQKENI. The CDR3 is made up of 14 amino acids. The germline V and J ends were trimmed by 3 bases and 5 bases, with 13 bases remaining between them. The CDR3 loop is CASSPGLLGTEAFF. The CDR3 DNA follows: TGTGCCAGCTCACCGGGGCTACTGGGGACTGAAGCTTTCTTT.

This chain links TRBV5-1 with TRBJ1-4; D unclear. V lost 2 bases, J lost 3 bases, and 2 bases lay in between. Per germline, CDR1 SGHRS and CDR2 YFSETQ. The CDR3 loop spans 12 amino acids. The CDR3 DNA is TGCGCCAGCAGCTTCTCTAATGAAAAACTGTTTTTT. Translating gives CASSFSNEKLFF. The variable domain in full, completed from reference TRBV5-1 and TRBJ1-4, reads KAGVTQTPRYLIKTRGQQVTLSCSPISGHRSVSWYQQTPGQGLQFLFEYFSETQRNKGNFPGRFSGRQFSNSRSEMNVSTLELGDSALYLCASSFSNEKLFFGSGTQLSVL.

V gene TRBV18 combines with J gene TRBJ1-5; 9 positions match TRBD1. This CDR3 has 16 residues. Trimming removed 2 bases from V and 2 bases from J; junction bases left unmatched: 4. Per germline, CDR1 KGHSH and CDR2 LQKENI. The CDR3 loop reads CASSPTGGNGNQPQHF. Here the CDR3 DNA reads TGTGCCAGCTCACCAACAGGGGGCAATGGCAATCAGCCCCAGCATTTT.

This clone has a single count. V gene TRBV19 combines with J gene TRBJ1-2, with 8 bases aligning to TRBD1. The germline gives CDR1 LNHDA, CDR2 SQIVND (reference sequence). Trimming cost V 4 bases and J 0 bases; bases outside gene matches: 4. This CDR3 region has 15 residues. The CDR3 protein is CASSSGTGANYGYTF. The CDR3, as DNA: TGTGCCAGTAGTAGCGGGACAGGAGCTAACTATGGCTACACCTTC.

The chain couples TRBV11-2 to TRBJ2-5, with D possibly being TRBD2 (6 bases). Germline assignment: CDR1 SGHAT and CDR2 FQNNGV. Trimming cost V 4 bases and J 4 bases, with 13 bases left between them. The CDR3 is made up of 14 amino acids. The CDR3 here is CASSSTRGGETQYF. The CDR3 nucleotides read TGTGCCAGCAGCTCCACTCGGGGAGGAGAGACCCAGTACTTC. Complete variable domain (other parts from reference TRBV11-2 and TRBJ2-5): EAGVAQSPRYKIIEKRQSVAFWCNPISGHATLYWYQQILGQGPKLLIQFQNNGVVDDSQLPKDRFSAERLKGVDSTLKIQPAKLEDSAVYLCASSSTRGGETQYFGPGTRLLVL.

This clone has only one observation. This chain connects TRBV5-1 to TRBJ2-1; TRBD2 matches at 7 bases. The germline gives CDR1 SGHRS, CDR2 YFSETQ. The length of the CDR3 is 14 residues. The V segment lost 4 bases and the J segment 5 bases; nucleotides outside the gene matches: 6. Written as DNA, the CDR3 is TGCGCCAGCAGCCCCCAGGGACTAAACAATGAGCAGTTCTTC. It translates to CASSPQGLNNEQFF.

The genes are TRBV5-1 and TRBJ2-1; perhaps TRBD1 as D (5 bases). Looked up from germline, CDR1 is SGHRS and CDR2 is YFSETQ. V shed 5 bases and J shed 0 bases, with 15 bases lying between them. This CDR3 has 16 residues. CDR3 amino acids: CASSRNGHNSYNEQFF. The CDR3 DNA is TGCGCCAGCAGTCGGAACGGACACAACTCCTACAATGAGCAGTTCTTC.

The rearrangement uses TRBV10-1 and TRBJ2-1, with D perhaps TRBD2 (7 bases). CDR3 length equals 14 residues. The V end was cut by 0 bases, the J end by 8 bases, with 11 bases between. CDR1 and CDR2 (germline): WNHNN, SYGVQD (reference sequence). CDR3 in DNA: TGCGCCAGCAGTGAGTCGGGGGGGCCCGATGAGCAGTTCTTC. As protein: CASSESGGPDEQFF.

V is TRBV27 and J is TRBJ2-7, with TRBD2 matching over 11 bases. Per the germline V gene, CDR1 is MNHEY and CDR2 is SMNVEV (reference sequence). The length of the CDR3 is 14 residues. V was clipped by 8 bases and J by 0 bases; unmatched bases: 3. CDR3 in DNA: TGTGCCAGCCGTAGCGGGGGGGACTCCTACGAGCAGTACTTC. Translation: CASRSGGDSYEQYF.

The rearrangement links TRBV18 to TRBJ1-1; no definite D call. CDR1 is KGHSH and CDR2 is LQKENI in the germline V gene. Trimming pared 2 bases from V and 6 bases from J, leaving 13 bases between. The CDR3 totals 14 residues. The CDR3, as DNA: TGTGCCAGCTCACCAGAGCCACTCCACGCTGAAGCTTTCTTT. Translation: CASSPEPLHAEAFF.